This TCR beta chain originates from a study of blood T cell repertoires in COVID-19. In the study overall: The study drew acute and convalescent COVID-19 samples from the United States, Italy and Spain.

Profiling relied on immunoSEQ multiplex PCR, and the TCRdb table lists in-frame clones only, not all of them. The sample comprises some 150,000 clones, around 80% of which are singletons, and approximately 9.4% rests with the top ten. V was shortened by 3 bases and J by 3 bases, with 6 bases between the two germline ends. The germline gives CDR1 LNHNV, CDR2 YYDKDF (reference sequence). The CDR3 covers 12 residues. The sample comprised peripheral blood. This sequence was found in a woman between 45 and 60 years old with acute or convalescent COVID-19. The chain recombines TRBV15 with TRBJ2-7; no clear D gene. The CDR3 bases are TGTGCCACCAGCAGTTTTCACTACGAGCAGTACTTC. Its protein product is CATSSFHYEQYF.